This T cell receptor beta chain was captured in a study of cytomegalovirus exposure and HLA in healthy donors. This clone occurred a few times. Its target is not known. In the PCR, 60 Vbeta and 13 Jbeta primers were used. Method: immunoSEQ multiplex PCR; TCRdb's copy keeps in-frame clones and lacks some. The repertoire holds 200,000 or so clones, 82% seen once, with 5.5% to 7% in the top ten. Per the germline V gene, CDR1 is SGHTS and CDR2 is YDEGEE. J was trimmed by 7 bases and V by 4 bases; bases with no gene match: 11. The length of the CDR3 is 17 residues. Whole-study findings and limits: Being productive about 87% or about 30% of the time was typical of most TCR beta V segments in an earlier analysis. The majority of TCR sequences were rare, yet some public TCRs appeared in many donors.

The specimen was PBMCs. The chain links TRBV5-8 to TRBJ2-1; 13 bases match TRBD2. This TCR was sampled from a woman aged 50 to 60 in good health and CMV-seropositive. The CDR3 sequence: CASSPGTSGKGGNEQFF. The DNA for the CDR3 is TGTGCCAGCAGCCCCGGGACTAGCGGGAAAGGTGGGAATGAGCAGTTCTTC.